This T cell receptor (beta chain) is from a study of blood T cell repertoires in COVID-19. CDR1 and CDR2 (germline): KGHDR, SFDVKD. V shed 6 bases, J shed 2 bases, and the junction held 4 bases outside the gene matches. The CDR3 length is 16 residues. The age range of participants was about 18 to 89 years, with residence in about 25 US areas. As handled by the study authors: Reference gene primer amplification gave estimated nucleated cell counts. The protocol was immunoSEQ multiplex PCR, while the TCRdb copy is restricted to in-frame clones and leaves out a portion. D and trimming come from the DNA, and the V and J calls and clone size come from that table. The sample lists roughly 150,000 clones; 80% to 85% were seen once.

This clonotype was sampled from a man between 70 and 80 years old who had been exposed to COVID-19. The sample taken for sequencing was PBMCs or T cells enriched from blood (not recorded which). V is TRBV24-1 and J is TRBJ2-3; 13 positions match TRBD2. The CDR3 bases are TGTGCCACCAGTCCGACTAGCGGGGGGAACACAGATACGCAGTATTTT. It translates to CATSPTSGGNTDTQYF.